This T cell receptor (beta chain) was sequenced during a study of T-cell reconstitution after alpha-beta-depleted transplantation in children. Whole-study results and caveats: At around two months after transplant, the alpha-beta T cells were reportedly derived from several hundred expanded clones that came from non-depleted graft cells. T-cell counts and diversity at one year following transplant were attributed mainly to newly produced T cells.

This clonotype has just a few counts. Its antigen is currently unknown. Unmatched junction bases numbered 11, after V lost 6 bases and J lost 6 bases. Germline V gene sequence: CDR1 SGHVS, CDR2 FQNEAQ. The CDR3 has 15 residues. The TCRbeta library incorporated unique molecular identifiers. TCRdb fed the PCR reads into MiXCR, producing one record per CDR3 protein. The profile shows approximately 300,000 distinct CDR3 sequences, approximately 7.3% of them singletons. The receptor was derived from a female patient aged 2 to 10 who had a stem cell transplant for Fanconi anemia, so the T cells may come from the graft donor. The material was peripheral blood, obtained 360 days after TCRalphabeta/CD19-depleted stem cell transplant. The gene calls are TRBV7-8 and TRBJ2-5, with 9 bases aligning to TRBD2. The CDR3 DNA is TGTGCCAGCAGTCAACTAGCGGGCTCGACCAAGACCCAGTACTTC. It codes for CASSQLAGSTKTQYF.